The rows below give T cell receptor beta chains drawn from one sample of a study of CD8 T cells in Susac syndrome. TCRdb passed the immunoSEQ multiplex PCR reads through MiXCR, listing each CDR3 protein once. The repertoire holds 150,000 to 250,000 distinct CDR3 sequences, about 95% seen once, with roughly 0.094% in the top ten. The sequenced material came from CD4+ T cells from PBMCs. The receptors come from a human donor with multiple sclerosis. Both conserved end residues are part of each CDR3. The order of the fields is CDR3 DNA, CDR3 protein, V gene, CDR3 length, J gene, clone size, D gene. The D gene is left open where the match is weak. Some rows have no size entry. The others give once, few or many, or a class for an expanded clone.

TGCTATAGACCCAGGGCCGGGGATGAGCAGTTCTTC	CYRPRAGDEQFF	TRBV29-1	12	TRBJ2-1	NA	NA
TGCAGTGCTAGTCTCCCTGGGGGGCTCTACGAGCAGTACTTC	CSASLPGGLYEQYF	TRBV20-1	14	TRBJ2-7	NA	NA
TGTGCCAGCAGCTCCAGGGGAGTAGTCTACAATGAGCAGTTCTTC	CASSSRGVVYNEQFF	TRBV11-2	15	TRBJ2-1	NA	NA
TGTGCCAGCAGTCGGGGAGGGCAAGAGACCCAGTACTTC	CASSRGGQETQYF	TRBV12-3/TRBV12-4	13	TRBJ2-5	NA	TRBD2
TGCAGTGCTGAGACTACAGCAGACAATGAGCAGTTCTTC	CSAETTADNEQFF	TRBV20-1	13	TRBJ2-1	NA	NA
TGTGCCAGCAGCCAATCGCTAGCGGATAATGAGCAGTTCTTC	CASSQSLADNEQFF	TRBV4-2	14	TRBJ2-1	NA	TRBD2
TGCAGTGCTAGAGAAGGTCTAGCGGGGGGATCGGGCGGGGAGCTGTTTTTT	CSAREGLAGGSGGELFF	TRBV20-1	17	TRBJ2-2	NA	TRBD2
TGTGCCAGCAGTCGGGGACTAGCGTACAATGAGCAGTTCTTC	CASSRGLAYNEQFF	TRBV6-5	14	TRBJ2-1	NA	TRBD2
TGCGCCAGCTCCGTAGGGTCGGGGGCCAACGTCCTGACTTTC	CASSVGSGANVLTF	TRBV5-1	14	TRBJ2-6	NA	NA
TGTGCCAGCAGCACTCTCCAGGGTGAGACCCAGTACTTC	CASSTLQGETQYF	TRBV7-9	13	TRBJ2-5	NA	NA
TGCAGTGCCCTCAGTGGTGAGCAGTTCTTC	CSALSGEQFF	TRBV20-1	10	TRBJ2-1	NA	NA
TGCAGCGCCGGGACACCCTCCTACGAGCAGTACTTC	CSAGTPSYEQYF	TRBV29-1	12	TRBJ2-7	NA	NA
TGTGCCAGCAGCCAGGGGATAGTAGGGGTCACAGATACGCAGTATTTT	CASSQGIVGVTDTQYF	TRBV7-3	16	TRBJ2-3	NA	NA
TGCAGTGCTAGTCCGAATCTGAGAGAGACCCAGTACTTC	CSASPNLRETQYF	TRBV20-1	13	TRBJ2-5	NA	NA
TGTGCCAGCAGCCCACAGGGGCTAGCGGGAGTAGAGCAGTTCTTC	CASSPQGLAGVEQFF	TRBV7-9	15	TRBJ2-1	NA	TRBD2
TGCGCCAGCAGGTCCCGGGGGACAGGGTACTATGGCTACACCTTC	CASRSRGTGYYGYTF	TRBV10-2	15	TRBJ1-2	NA	TRBD1
TGTGCCAGCAGAACGCAACAGGGCGGCGAGCAGTACTTC	CASRTQQGGEQYF	TRBV11-1	13	TRBJ2-7	NA	NA
TGCAGTGCTAGTCCCGCGACTAGCGCCACAGATACGCAGTATTTT	CSASPATSATDTQYF	TRBV20-1	15	TRBJ2-3	NA	TRBD2
TGCAGTGCTCCAAATTGGGGGGAGGCTGGGGCCAACGTCCTGACTTTC	CSAPNWGEAGANVLTF	TRBV20-1	16	TRBJ2-6	NA	NA
TGCGCCAGCAGCGGGGGCACCGGACTCCCGGTCGACGAGCAGTACTTC	CASSGGTGLPVDEQYF	TRBV5-1	16	TRBJ2-7	NA	NA
TGTGCCAGCTCACCAGGGGTAGCGGGCTCCTACGAGCAGTACTTC	CASSPGVAGSYEQYF	TRBV18	15	TRBJ2-7	NA	TRBD2
TGTGCCAGCAGCTTGGGTGCAATGATTGCAACTAATGAAAAACTGTTTTTT	CASSLGAMIATNEKLFF	TRBV5-6	17	TRBJ1-4	once	NA
TGTGCCAGCAGTGGGACTTCGCAAGAGACCCAGTACTTC	CASSGTSQETQYF	TRBV2	13	TRBJ2-5	NA	NA
TGCGCCAGCAGCGACCCAGGACGCACGTGGGACGAGCAGTACTTC	CASSDPGRTWDEQYF	TRBV5-1	15	TRBJ2-7	NA	NA
TGTGCCAGCAGCCAAGCGCAGGGTGACTATGAAAAACTGTTTTTT	CASSQAQGDYEKLFF	TRBV3-1	15	TRBJ1-4	NA	NA
TGTGCCTGGAGTACAGGGATGGCTCAGCCCCAGCATTTT	CAWSTGMAQPQHF	TRBV30	13	TRBJ1-5	NA	NA
TGTGCCAGCAGCTTACTCGGCGGGCAGGGGGCTGGAGAGACCCAGTACTTC	CASSLLGGQGAGETQYF	TRBV7-9	17	TRBJ2-5	NA	TRBD1
TGTGCCAGCAGCCAAGACAGGTTTCAGCCCCAGCATTTT	CASSQDRFQPQHF	TRBV5-4	13	TRBJ1-5	NA	NA
TGTGCCAGCAGCTCGACTAGCCAGTACAATGAGCAGTTCTTC	CASSSTSQYNEQFF	TRBV13	14	TRBJ2-1	NA	TRBD2
TGTGCCAGCAACCTAGGGGGCGGGTATGGCTACACCTTC	CASNLGGGYGYTF	TRBV9	13	TRBJ1-2	NA	TRBD1
TGCAGTGCTAGGACTAGCGCCGACTCCTACGAGCAGTACTTC	CSARTSADSYEQYF	TRBV20-1	14	TRBJ2-7	NA	TRBD2
TGTGCCTGGAGTGGCGGGGGGGAGGAGACCCAGTACTTC	CAWSGGGEETQYF	TRBV30	13	TRBJ2-5	NA	TRBD2
TGTGCCAGCAGCTACTCGACTAGCGGACCCAGGAGCTCCTACAATGAGCAGTTCTTC	CASSYSTSGPRSSYNEQFF	TRBV7-9	19	TRBJ2-1	NA	TRBD2
TGTGCCAGTAGTATCTCGGACCTTACCTACAATGAGCAGTTCTTC	CASSISDLTYNEQFF	TRBV19	15	TRBJ2-1	NA	NA
TGTGCCAGCAGCATGGACAGGGACCAAGAGACCCAGTACTTC	CASSMDRDQETQYF	TRBV11-2	14	TRBJ2-5	NA	TRBD1
TGCAGCGTTGGGCAGGGAGCACAACAGCCCCAGCATTTT	CSVGQGAQQPQHF	TRBV29-1	13	TRBJ1-5	NA	NA
TGTGCCAGCGGACAGGGTTCTAATGAAAAACTGTTTTTT	CASGQGSNEKLFF	TRBV12-3/TRBV12-4	13	TRBJ1-4	NA	TRBD1
TGCAGTGCTAGAGGAACCGGGACAGGGGATGGCTACACCTTC	CSARGTGTGDGYTF	TRBV20-1	14	TRBJ1-2	NA	TRBD1
TGTGCCAGCGGCCATCGGCGGGGTGGGGGCGATCAGCCCCAGCATTTT	CASGHRRGGGDQPQHF	TRBV12-3/TRBV12-4	16	TRBJ1-5	NA	NA
TGCAGTGCCCCCCCAAAGGGAAGCTCCTACAATGAGCAGTTCTTC	CSAPPKGSSYNEQFF	TRBV20-1	15	TRBJ2-1	NA	NA
TGTGCCAGCAGTCAAACAGGGTATGGCTACACCTTC	CASSQTGYGYTF	TRBV28	12	TRBJ1-2	NA	NA
TGTGCCAGTAGTTCGCACCCACTAGCGGGGGGGCAGACCCAGTACTTC	CASSSHPLAGGQTQYF	TRBV19	16	TRBJ2-5	NA	TRBD2
TGCAGTGCTAATCGGGCCGACAAAGCTTTCTTT	CSANRADKAFF	TRBV20-1	11	TRBJ1-1	NA	NA
TGTGCCAGCAGTTTACCCGACAGGTCCCACGAGCAGTACTTC	CASSLPDRSHEQYF	TRBV28	14	TRBJ2-7	NA	NA
TGTGCCAGCAGCCTTCGACAGGTCCGGGGCTACACCTTC	CASSLRQVRGYTF	TRBV14	13	TRBJ1-2	NA	NA
TGTGCCAGCAGCCGGACAGATACGAACACTGAAGCTTTCTTT	CASSRTDTNTEAFF	TRBV28	14	TRBJ1-1	NA	NA
TGTGCCAGCTCACCATGGCCCCCGGACGGGGGACGAGAAAAACTGTTTTTT	CASSPWPPDGGREKLFF	TRBV18	17	TRBJ1-4	NA	NA
TGTGCCAGCAGTTACCTGGACGAGCAGTACTTC	CASSYLDEQYF	TRBV6-5	11	TRBJ2-7	NA	NA
TGTGCCACCAGTGACGTACAGGGTGGGGCCTACAATGAGCAGTTCTTC	CATSDVQGGAYNEQFF	TRBV24-1	16	TRBJ2-1	NA	NA